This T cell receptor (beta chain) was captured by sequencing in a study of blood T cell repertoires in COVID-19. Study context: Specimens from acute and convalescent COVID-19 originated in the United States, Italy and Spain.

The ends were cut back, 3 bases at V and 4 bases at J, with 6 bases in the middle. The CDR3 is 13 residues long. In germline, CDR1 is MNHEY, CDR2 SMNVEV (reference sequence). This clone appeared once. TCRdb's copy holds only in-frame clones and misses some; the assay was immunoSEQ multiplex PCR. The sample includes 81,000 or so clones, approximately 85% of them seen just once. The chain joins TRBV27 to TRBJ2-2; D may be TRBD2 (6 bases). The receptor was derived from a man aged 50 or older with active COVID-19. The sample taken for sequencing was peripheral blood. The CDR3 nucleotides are TGTGCCAGCAGTTTCGGGGGCACCGGGGAGCTGTTTTTT. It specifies CASSFGGTGELFF.